This entry concerns a single T cell receptor beta chain. Its antigen is not identified. This sample's TCRbeta library carried unique molecular identifier barcodes. From the PCR reads, TCRdb called clonotypes with MiXCR, one entry per CDR3 protein. This sample has about 210,000 distinct CDR3 sequences; about 15% occur once, and the top ten carry about 41%. V dropped 4 bases and J dropped 9; count of bases not matched to a gene: 9. This CDR3 has 15 amino acids. Germline assignment: CDR1 ENHRY and CDR2 SYGVKD. The source of the sample is a study of T-cell reconstitution after alpha-beta-depleted transplantation in children. Findings and caveats of the study: Reportedly, roughly two months post-transplant, alpha-beta T cells arose from several hundred expanded graft clones.

This specimen was PBMCs, mostly from graft donor cells, taken 360 days after TCRalphabeta/CD19-depleted stem cell transplant. This TCR derives from a male patient aged 2 to 9 who had a stem cell transplant for acute lymphoblastic leukemia, so the T cells may come from the graft donor. The chain has TRBV10-3 and TRBJ2-1, with 10 bases matching TRBD1. The CDR3 reads CAISASGTGAAEQFF. The CDR3 bases are TGTGCCATCAGTGCTTCCGGGACAGGGGCGGCTGAGCAGTTCTTC.